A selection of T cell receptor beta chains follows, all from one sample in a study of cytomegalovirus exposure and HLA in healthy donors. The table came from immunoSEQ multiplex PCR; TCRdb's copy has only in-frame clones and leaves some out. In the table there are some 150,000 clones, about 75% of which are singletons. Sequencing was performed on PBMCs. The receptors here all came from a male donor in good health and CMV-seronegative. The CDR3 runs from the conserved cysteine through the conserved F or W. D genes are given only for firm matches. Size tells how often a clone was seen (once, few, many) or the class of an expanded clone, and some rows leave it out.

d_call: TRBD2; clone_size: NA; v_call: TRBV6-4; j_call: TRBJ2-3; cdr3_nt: TGTGCCAGCAGCCCCAGTGTTAGCGGGGGGCCAGATACGCAGTATTTT; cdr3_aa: CASSPSVSGGPDTQYF
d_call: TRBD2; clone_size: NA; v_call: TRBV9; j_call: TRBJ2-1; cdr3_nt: TGTGCCAGCAGCGTAACCGGGACTAGTTCCGATGAGCAGTTCTTC; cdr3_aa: CASSVTGTSSDEQFF
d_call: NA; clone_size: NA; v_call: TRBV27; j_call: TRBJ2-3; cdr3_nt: TGTGCCAGCAGTTTGGGGGCCAGGGGCACAGATACGCAGTATTTT; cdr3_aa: CASSLGARGTDTQYF
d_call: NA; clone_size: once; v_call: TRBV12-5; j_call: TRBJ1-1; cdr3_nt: TGTGCTAGTGTTCTCGCCGGTCACACTGAAGCTTTCTTT; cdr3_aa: CASVLAGHTEAFF
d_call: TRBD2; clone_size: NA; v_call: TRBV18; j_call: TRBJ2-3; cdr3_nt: TGTGCCAGCTCACCAGGACTAGAGAGCACAGATACGCAGTATTTT; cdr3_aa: CASSPGLESTDTQYF
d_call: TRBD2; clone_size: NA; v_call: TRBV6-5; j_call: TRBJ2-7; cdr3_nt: TGTGCCAGCAGTCTAGCGGAGAAGAGCTCCTACGAGCAGTACTTC; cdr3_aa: CASSLAEKSSYEQYF
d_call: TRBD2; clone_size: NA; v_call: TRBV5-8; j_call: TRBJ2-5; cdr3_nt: TGTGCCAGCAGCTTGGGACTAGCGGGGGGGCAACAAGAGACCCAGTACTTC; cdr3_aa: CASSLGLAGGQQETQYF
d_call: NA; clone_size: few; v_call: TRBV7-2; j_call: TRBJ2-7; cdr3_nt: TGTGCCAGCAGCTTAGGCGGAGGTAAAACCCCCTCCTACGAGCAGTACTTC; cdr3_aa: CASSLGGGKTPSYEQYF
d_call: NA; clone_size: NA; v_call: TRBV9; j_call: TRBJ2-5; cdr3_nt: TGTGCCAGCAGCGTAGCAGGCAGGAGGACGGAGACCCAGTACTTC; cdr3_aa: CASSVAGRRTETQYF
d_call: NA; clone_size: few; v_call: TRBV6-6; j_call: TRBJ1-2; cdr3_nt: TGTGCCAGCAGGCCTACAGGGAACTATGGCTACACCTTC; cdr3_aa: CASRPTGNYGYTF
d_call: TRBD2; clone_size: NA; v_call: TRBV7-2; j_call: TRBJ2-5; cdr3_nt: TGTGCCAGCAGCCCGCGGACTAGCGGGATCGAGACCCAGTACTTC; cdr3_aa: CASSPRTSGIETQYF